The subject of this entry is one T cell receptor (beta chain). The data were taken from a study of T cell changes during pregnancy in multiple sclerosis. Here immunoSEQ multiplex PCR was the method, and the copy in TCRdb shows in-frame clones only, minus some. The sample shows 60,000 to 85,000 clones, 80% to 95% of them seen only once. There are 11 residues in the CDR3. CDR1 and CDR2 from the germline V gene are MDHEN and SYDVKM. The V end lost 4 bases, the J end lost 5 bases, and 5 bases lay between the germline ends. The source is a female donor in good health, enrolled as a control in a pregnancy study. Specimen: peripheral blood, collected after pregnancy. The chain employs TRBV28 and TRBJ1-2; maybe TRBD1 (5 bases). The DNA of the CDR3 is TGTGCCAGCAGTTCAGGGTATGGCTACACCTTC. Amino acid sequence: CASSSGYGYTF.